These T cell receptor beta chains were read from a single sample in a study of blood T cell repertoires in COVID-19. Profiled with immunoSEQ multiplex PCR; TCRdb holds only in-frame clones, not every one. The table has over 100,000 clones, 65% to 90% seen once. Sequencing was performed on peripheral blood. All receptors come from a woman aged 60-70 years with active or convalescent COVID-19. Both conserved end residues are part of each CDR3. D genes are given only for firm matches. Clone size is stated in some rows and not others, as once, few, many or a class when expanded.

v_gene	abundance	d_gene	j_gene	CDR3aa	CDR3nt
TRBV2	NA	NA	TRBJ1-1	CASSPNSDTEAFF	TGTGCCAGCAGTCCCAACAGTGACACTGAAGCTTTCTTT
TRBV6-2/TRBV6-3	NA	TRBD1	TRBJ1-2	CASSRRTGTHGYTF	TGTGCCAGCAGTAGAAGGACAGGGACCCATGGCTACACCTTC
TRBV14	NA	TRBD1	TRBJ2-2	CASRRPGQGNTGELFF	TGTGCCAGCAGACGGCCGGGACAGGGAAACACCGGGGAGCTGTTTTTT
TRBV9	NA	NA	TRBJ2-3	CASSPLSGTSDTQYF	TGTGCCAGCAGCCCGCTGAGTGGGACATCAGATACGCAGTATTTT
TRBV6-5	NA	TRBD1	TRBJ2-5	CASTLGTGREETQYF	TGTGCCAGCACCCTAGGGACAGGGCGAGAAGAGACCCAGTACTTC
TRBV24-1	once	TRBD1	TRBJ1-2	CATSRGQGSGYTF	TGTGCCACCAGTAGGGGACAGGGAAGTGGCTACACCTTC
TRBV3-1/TRBV3-2	NA	NA	TRBJ1-3	CASSPTGNTIYF	TGTGCCAGCAGCCCAACTGGAAACACCATATATTTT
TRBV7-3	NA	TRBD2	TRBJ2-2	CASSLLGRSNTGELFF	TGTGCCAGCAGCTTACTCGGGAGGAGTAACACCGGGGAGCTGTTTTTT
TRBV29-1	NA	NA	TRBJ2-5	CGSRGTQETQYF	TGCGGGAGCAGGGGCACCCAAGAGACCCAGTACTTC
TRBV30	NA	NA	TRBJ2-2	CAWTPNRNTGELFF	TGTGCCTGGACACCTAATAGAAACACCGGGGAGCTGTTTTTT
TRBV5-1	NA	NA	TRBJ1-1	CASSQLSETEAFF	TGCGCCAGCAGCCAACTATCAGAAACTGAAGCTTTCTTT
TRBV7-9	NA	TRBD1	TRBJ2-2	CASSWDRANTGELFF	TGTGCCAGCAGCTGGGACAGAGCGAACACCGGGGAGCTGTTTTTT
TRBV3-1/TRBV3-2	NA	TRBD2	TRBJ2-3	CASSQEIRAGGSHAQYF	TGTGCCAGCAGCCAAGAGATCAGAGCGGGGGGGAGTCATGCGCAGTATTTT
TRBV4-3	NA	NA	TRBJ1-3	CASSQDSDSGNTIYF	TGCGCCAGCAGCCAAGATTCAGACTCTGGAAACACTATATATTTT
TRBV7-2	NA	TRBD1	TRBJ2-2	CASSLAAGQGNTGELFF	TGTGCCAGCAGCTTAGCGGCCGGACAGGGGAACACCGGGGAGCTGTTTTTT
TRBV4-1	NA	TRBD1	TRBJ1-5	CASSTEGQGSQPQHF	TGCGCCAGCAGCACGGAGGGACAGGGGAGTCAGCCCCAGCATTTT
TRBV28	few	NA	TRBJ2-7	CASSLLTPYEQYF	TGTGCCAGCAGTCTCCTAACCCCCTACGAGCAGTACTTC
TRBV7-9	NA	NA	TRBJ2-1	CASSLGWRDSSYNEQFF	TGTGCCAGCAGCTTAGGTTGGCGGGATTCCTCCTACAATGAGCAGTTCTTC
TRBV5-1	NA	TRBD2	TRBJ2-5	CASSLGRTSGGIETQYF	TGCGCCAGCAGCTTGGGTAGGACTAGCGGGGGGATCGAGACCCAGTACTTC
TRBV19	few	NA	TRBJ2-2	CASSSQVITGELFF	TGTGCCAGTAGTAGTCAGGTTATCACCGGGGAGCTGTTTTTT
TRBV19	NA	TRBD1	TRBJ2-2	CASSTLGQGKTGELFF	TGTGCCAGTAGTACCCTGGGACAGGGAAAAACCGGGGAGCTGTTTTTT
TRBV3-1/TRBV3-2	NA	TRBD1	TRBJ1-1	CASSPGTVAEAFF	TGTGCCAGCAGCCCCGGGACAGTTGCTGAAGCTTTCTTT
TRBV27	few	NA	TRBJ2-7	CASSLSFRELMYEQYF	TGTGCCAGCAGTTTATCGTTCCGGGAGTTAATGTACGAGCAGTACTTC
TRBV5-1	NA	NA	TRBJ1-6	CASSLNREINSPLHF	TGCGCCAGCAGCTTGAACAGGGAGATTAATTCACCCCTCCACTTT
TRBV1	few	NA	TRBJ2-1	CTSSQEPPGREGNEQFF	TGCACCAGCAGCCAAGAGCCCCCGGGGCGGGAGGGGAATGAGCAGTTCTTC
TRBV7-8	NA	NA	TRBJ2-1	CASSLMAGSLHEQFF	TGTGCCAGCAGCTTGATGGCGGGATCTCTTCATGAGCAGTTCTTC
TRBV7-9	once	NA	TRBJ2-7	CASSLGTLRSF	TGTGCCAGCAGCTTAGGGACATTACGGAGCTTC
TRBV3-1/TRBV3-2	NA	NA	TRBJ1-1	CASSQGERENTEAFF	TGTGCCAGCAGCCAAGGAGAGAGGGAGAACACTGAAGCTTTCTTT
TRBV9	NA	TRBD1	TRBJ2-3	CASSAGTEDFADTQYF	TGTGCCAGCAGCGCGGGGACAGAGGACTTCGCAGATACGCAGTATTTT
TRBV6-4	NA	NA	TRBJ2-5	CASSPNEGSTQYF	TGTGCCAGCAGCCCAAACGAGGGATCGACCCAGTACTTC
TRBV25-1	NA	NA	TRBJ1-1	CASSEFGFEPGENTEAFF	TGTGCCAGCAGTGAATTTGGGTTCGAACCCGGGGAGAACACTGAAGCTTTCTTT
TRBV3-1/TRBV3-2	NA	NA	TRBJ2-5	CASTRRGGDETQYF	TGTGCCAGCACCCGGAGGGGGGGGGACGAGACCCAGTACTTC
TRBV7-8	NA	TRBD1	TRBJ2-5	CASSRGARGQQETQYF	TGTGCCAGCAGCCGAGGCGCCCGGGGACAGCAAGAGACCCAGTACTTC
TRBV6-6	NA	NA	TRBJ2-3	CASSWVRGTDTQYF	TGTGCCAGCAGTTGGGTCAGGGGAACAGATACGCAGTATTTT
TRBV28	NA	TRBD1	TRBJ1-6	CASGDRGTYNSPLHF	TGTGCCAGCGGAGACAGGGGAACCTATAATTCACCCCTCCACTTT
TRBV20-1	few	NA	TRBJ1-2	CSARGQTAYGYTF	TGCAGTGCTCGTGGACAGACAGCTTATGGCTACACCTTC
TRBV4-3	NA	TRBD1	TRBJ2-7	CASSPTVDIRGEQYF	TGCGCCAGCAGCCCTACTGTCGACATCAGGGGGGAGCAGTACTTC
TRBV5-1	NA	NA	TRBJ2-3	CASSLGADLRTDTQYF	TGCGCCAGCAGCTTGGGAGCGGACTTACGCACAGATACGCAGTATTTT
TRBV6-2/TRBV6-3	NA	NA	TRBJ2-7	CASSYSSEQYF	TGTGCCAGCAGTTACTCGAGCGAGCAGTACTTC